The 22 T cell receptor beta chains presented below share a single source sample, sequenced in a study of OX40 agonist ivuxolimab in advanced cancers. The protocol was immunoSEQ multiplex PCR, while the TCRdb copy is restricted to in-frame clones and leaves out a portion. The sample has 15,000 to 20,000 clones, around three quarters seen once; the top ten hold just over 45%. The specimen comprised CD4+ or CD8+ T cells sorted from blood, sampled in a trial of the OX40 agonist ivuxolimab. The receptor source for this set is an adult with an advanced solid tumor such as melanoma, head and neck, liver or kidney cancer.

V is TRBV5-1 and J is TRBJ2-6; 10 bases fit TRBD1. Germline V gene data show CDR1 as SGHRS and CDR2 as YFSETQ. With 5 bases clipped from V and 1 base from J, the junction kept 6 bases outside the gene matches. The CDR3 contains 17 residues. The CDR3 DNA sequence: TGCGCCAGCAGGACCGGGACAGGGGCTTCTGGGGCCAACGTCCTGACTTTC. Translation gives CASRTGTGASGANVLTF.

The chain combines TRBV29-1 with TRBJ1-1; D is ambiguous. V was shortened by 4 bases and J by 0 bases, with 6 bases between the two germline ends. The CDR3 spans 12 residues. CDR1 and CDR2 from the germline V gene are SQVTM and ANQGSEA. CDR3 sequence: CSVAVMNTEAFF. The CDR3 DNA reads TGCAGCGTTGCAGTCATGAACACTGAAGCTTTCTTT.

The chain recombines TRBV29-1 with TRBJ2-1; 11 positions match TRBD2. CDR1 and CDR2 from the germline V gene are SQVTM and ANQGSEA. After removal of 3 bases from V and 7 bases from J, the junction contained 11 bases not matched to a gene. The CDR3 contains 16 residues. This chain's CDR3 is CSVDPLTSGTGNEQFF. CDR3 sequence (DNA): TGCAGCGTTGACCCCCTGACTAGCGGGACGGGGAATGAGCAGTTCTTC.

This clone was counted only a few times. CDR3 nucleotides: TGTGCCAGCAGCTCGACCGTTGCCTACGAGCAGTACTTC. Its protein product is CASSSTVAYEQYF. V is TRBV7-2 and J is TRBJ2-7; D gene unclear. This CDR3 comprises 13 residues. Trimming stripped 4 bases from V and 2 bases from J, with 9 bases between. From germline, CDR1 is SGHTA and CDR2 FQGNSA.

The rearrangement uses TRBV4-1 and TRBJ2-3; D gene uncertain. In germline, CDR1 is MGHRA, CDR2 YSYEKL. Trimming stripped 3 bases from V and 0 bases from J, with 7 bases between. CDR3 size: 14 residues. The CDR3 protein is CASSQITSTDTQYF. CDR3 coding DNA: TGCGCCAGCAGCCAGATAACTAGCACAGATACGCAGTATTTT.

V is TRBV5-4 and J is TRBJ2-7, with 7 bases matching TRBD1. This CDR3 spans 14 amino acids. The junction had 8 bases not matched to a gene; V was cut back by 4 bases and J by 4 bases. In germline, CDR1 is SGHNT, CDR2 YYREEE (reference sequence). As DNA, the CDR3 is TGTGCCAGCAGCCCGATGGGACAGCCATACGAGCAGTACTTC. This sequence encodes CASSPMGQPYEQYF.

Concerning this clone itself: Compared with germline, one end of the junction differs, possibly owing to a read error. The V and J genes are TRBV13 and TRBJ1-2; TRBD1 matches 7 bases. In germline, CDR1 is PRHDT, CDR2 FYEKMQ (reference sequence). CDR3 length: 17 residues. Written as DNA, the CDR3 is TGTGCCAGCAGCATAGGGACAGTCCATGGTTCTAACGATGGCTACACCTTC. Protein: CASSIGTVHGSNDGYTF.

This clone has a count of ten or more. This sequence joins TRBV29-1 and TRBJ1-1; 11 bases align to TRBD1. J gave up 5 bases and V 6 bases, and 5 bases lay outside the gene matches. Per germline, CDR1 SQVTM and CDR2 ANQGSEA. There are 13 residues in the CDR3. CDR3 nucleotides: TGCAGCGTGATCCGGGACAGGGGGACTGAAGCTTTCTTT. As protein: CSVIRDRGTEAFF.

This chain uses TRBV7-9 with TRBJ2-2; 7 nucleotides line up with TRBD1. The trim removed 2 bases at V and 1 base at J, leaving 4 bases unmatched. This CDR3 is built from 16 residues. CDR1 is SEHNR, CDR2 FQNEAQ, per germline (reference sequence). CDR3 loop: CASSLIGTENTGELFF. The CDR3 DNA follows: TGTGCCAGCAGCTTAATTGGGACAGAGAACACCGGGGAGCTGTTTTTT. The variable domain in full, with the rest retrieved from reference TRBV7-9 and TRBJ2-2, is DTGVSQNPRHKITKRGQNVTFRCDPISEHNRLYWYRQTLGQGPEFLTYFQNEAQLEKSRLLSDRFSAERPKGSFSTLEIQRTEQGDSAMYLCASSLIGTENTGELFFGEGSRLTVL.

A few counts support this clone. The gene calls are TRBV27 and TRBJ1-6, with 9 bases fitting TRBD1. CDR3 size: 18 residues. The V segment lost 5 bases and the J segment 6 bases; nucleotides outside the gene matches: 14. CDR1 and CDR2 from the germline V gene are MNHEY and SMNVEV (reference sequence). This chain's CDR3 is CASSPLGGTGNFNSPLHF. The CDR3 DNA reads TGTGCCAGCAGTCCTCTGGGGGGGACAGGGAATTTTAATTCACCCCTCCACTTT.

DNA of the CDR3: TGTGCCAGTAGTATAGATCCGCGGGTTAGCTCCTACAATGAGCAGTTCTTC. Translation: CASSIDPRVSSYNEQFF. V gene TRBV19 combines with J gene TRBJ2-1; D might be TRBD2 (5 bases). V was shortened by 0 bases and J by 0 bases, with 12 bases between the two germline ends. Germline V CDR1 and CDR2: LNHDA, SQIVND (reference sequence). The CDR3 has 17 residues.

The V gene is TRBV28, the J gene TRBJ2-1; possible D gene TRBD2, 5 bases. V gave up 2 bases and J gave up 0 bases, with 14 bases separating them. The CDR3 runs to 17 residues. Germline CDR1 MDHEN, CDR2 SYDVKM. CDR3 sequence reads: CASSLSLAQSSYNEQFF. CDR3 coding DNA: TGTGCCAGCAGTTTAAGCCTAGCCCAGAGCTCCTACAATGAGCAGTTCTTC.

This clone was found once. This sequence joins TRBV9 and TRBJ1-3; TRBD1 aligns across 7 bases. Trimming took 3 bases from V and 0 from J; bases not matched to a gene: 12. The germline CDR1 and CDR2 sequences are SGDLS and YYNGEE. The CDR3 runs 18 residues. The CDR3 here is CASSANGQARSSGNTIYF. CDR3 DNA sequence: TGTGCCAGCAGCGCCAACGGACAGGCGCGGAGCTCTGGAAACACCATATATTTT.

The V and J genes are TRBV2 and TRBJ2-1; D may match TRBD1 or TRBD2 (5 bases each). Germline values: CDR1 SNHLY, CDR2 FYNNEI. This CDR3 region has 13 residues. V was trimmed by 6 bases and J by 3 bases, leaving 9 bases between them. The CDR3 nucleotides are TGTGCCAGCAGGGGGGAGAACTACAATGAGCAGTTCTTC. It encodes CASRGENYNEQFF.

This chain links TRBV14 with TRBJ2-5; a weak D match, TRBD1 (5 bases). This CDR3 spans 13 amino acids. Trimming took off 4 bases at V and 6 bases at J, with 12 bases between the two ends. The V gene's germline CDR1 is SGHDN and CDR2 FVKESK. The CDR3 sequence: CASSRGRAKTQYF. CDR3 coding DNA: TGTGCCAGCAGCCGGGGCAGGGCGAAGACCCAGTACTTC.

V usage is TRBV6-5 and J usage is TRBJ2-1; TRBD1 agrees at 7 bases. The CDR3 extends over 16 amino acids. CDR1 and CDR2 (germline): MNHEY, SVGAGI. The trim removed 1 base at V and 1 base at J, leaving 4 bases unmatched. The CDR3 DNA follows: TGTGCCAGCAGTTACTTCGACAGGGCGTCCTACAATGAGCAGTTCTTC. This translates into CASSYFDRASYNEQFF.

This clone was found once. The CDR3 reads CASSLGRQGAFGGYTF. The CDR3 nucleotides read TGTGCCAGCAGCTTAGGGAGACAGGGAGCCTTCGGAGGCTACACCTTC. The chain has TRBV7-8 and TRBJ1-2; 7 bases line up with TRBD1. Germline V CDR1 and CDR2: SGHVS, FQNEAQ. The CDR3 sequence is 16 residues long. Trimming removed 1 base from V and 8 bases from J; junction bases left unmatched: 13.

The chain carries TRBV27 and TRBJ2-7, with D perhaps matching TRBD2 (5 bases). Trimming pared 2 bases from V and 0 bases from J, leaving 5 bases between. The germline CDR1 and CDR2 sequences are MNHEY and SMNVEV (reference sequence). The CDR3 extends over 13 amino acids. CDR3 region: CASSLGLSYEQYF. The CDR3 nucleotides read TGTGCCAGCAGTTTAGGACTCTCCTACGAGCAGTACTTC.

This clone is labeled medium-sized. V usage is TRBV27 and J usage is TRBJ2-7, with D maybe TRBD1 (6 bases). Germline assignment: CDR1 MNHEY and CDR2 SMNVEV (reference sequence). CDR3 length equals 15 residues. V lost 6 bases to trimming and J lost 1 base, with 16 bases between them. Here the CDR3 DNA reads TGTGCCAGCAGCTATCTTCCGACAGGTTCCTACGAGCAGTACTTC. Translating it yields CASSYLPTGSYEQYF.

The sample holds many counts of this clone. The V gene is TRBV4-2, the J gene TRBJ1-5; D possibly corresponds to TRBD1 (5 bases). Germline V lookup: CDR1 LGHNA, CDR2 YNFKEQ. The V gene lost 0 bases and the J gene lost 14 bases, with 26 bases spanning the gap. This CDR3 region has 17 residues. This CDR3 is CASSQESGSGLRGKKHF. DNA for the CDR3: TGTGCCAGCAGCCAAGAATCCGGTTCAGGGCTTCGAGGGAAAAAGCATTTT.

The chain recombines TRBV6-5 with TRBJ1-5, with 8 nucleotides matching TRBD1. The CDR3 has 14 residues. Germline V gives CDR1 MNHEY, CDR2 SVGAGI. V was pared by 1 base and J by 8 bases, with 4 bases of the junction left unmatched. The CDR3 DNA is TGTGCCAGCAGTTACTTTGGGACAGGCGAGCCCCAGCATTTT. This translates into CASSYFGTGEPQHF.

This clone was counted a few times. CDR3 DNA sequence: TGTGCCAGCAGCGTTAGTGGGACCTCCTTCAACACTGAAGCTTTCTTT. Its protein is CASSVSGTSFNTEAFF. The genes are TRBV9 and TRBJ1-1, with a weak D call TRBD1 (5 bases). CDR3 size: 16 residues. Germline lookup yields CDR1 SGDLS and CDR2 YYNGEE. Trimming stripped 2 bases from V and 2 bases from J, with 16 bases between.